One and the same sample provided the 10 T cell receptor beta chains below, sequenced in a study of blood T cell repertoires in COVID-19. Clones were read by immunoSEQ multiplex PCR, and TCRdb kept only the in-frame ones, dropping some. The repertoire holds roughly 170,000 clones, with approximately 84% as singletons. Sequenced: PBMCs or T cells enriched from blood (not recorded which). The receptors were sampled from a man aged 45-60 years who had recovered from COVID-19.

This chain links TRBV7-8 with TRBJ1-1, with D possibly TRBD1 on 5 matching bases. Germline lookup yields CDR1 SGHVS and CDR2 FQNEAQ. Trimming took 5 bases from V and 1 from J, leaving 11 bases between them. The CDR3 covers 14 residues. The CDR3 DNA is TGTGCCAGCAGCCTGCTCCAGGGGAACACTGAAGCTTTCTTT. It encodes CASSLLQGNTEAFF.

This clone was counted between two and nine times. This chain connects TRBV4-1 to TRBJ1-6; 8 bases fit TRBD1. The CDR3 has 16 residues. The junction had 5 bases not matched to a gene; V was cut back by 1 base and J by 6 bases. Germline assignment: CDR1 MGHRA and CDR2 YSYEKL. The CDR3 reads CASSQVQGASNSPLHF. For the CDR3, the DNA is TGCGCCAGCAGCCAAGTGCAGGGGGCGAGTAATTCACCCCTCCACTTT.

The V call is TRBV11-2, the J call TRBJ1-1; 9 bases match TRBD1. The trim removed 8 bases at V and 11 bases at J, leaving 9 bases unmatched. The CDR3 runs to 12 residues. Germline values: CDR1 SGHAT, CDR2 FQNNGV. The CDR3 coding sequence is TGTGCCAGCCAGCGCAGGACAGGGGAGGCTTTCTTT. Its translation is CASQRRTGEAFF.

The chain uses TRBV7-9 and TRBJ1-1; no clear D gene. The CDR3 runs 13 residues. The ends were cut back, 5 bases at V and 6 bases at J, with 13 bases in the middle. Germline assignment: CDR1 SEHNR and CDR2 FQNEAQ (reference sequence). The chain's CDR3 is CASSLLRRPEAFF. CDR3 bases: TGTGCCAGCAGCCTCCTAAGGCGGCCTGAAGCTTTCTTT. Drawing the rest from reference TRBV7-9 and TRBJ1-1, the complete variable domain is DTGVSQNPRHKITKRGQNVTFRCDPISEHNRLYWYRQTLGQGPEFLTYFQNEAQLEKSRLLSDRFSAERPKGSFSTLEIQRTEQGDSAMYLCASSLLRRPEAFFGQGTRLTVV.

The CDR3 DNA reads TGCAGCGTTGAAGTTAGTAGGGGGTCCCTTAGCTCCTACAATGAGCAGTTCTTC. The encoded protein is CSVEVSRGSLSSYNEQFF. V is TRBV29-1 and J is TRBJ2-1; a weak D match, TRBD1 (6 bases). V lost 1 base and J 0 bases, leaving 19 bases between the germline ends. CDR1 SQVTM and CDR2 ANQGSEA come from the germline V gene. The CDR3 extends over 18 amino acids.

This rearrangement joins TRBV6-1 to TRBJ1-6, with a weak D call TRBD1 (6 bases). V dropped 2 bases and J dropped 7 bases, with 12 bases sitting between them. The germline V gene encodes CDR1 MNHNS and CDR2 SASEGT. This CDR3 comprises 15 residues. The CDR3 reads CASSEKQGWNSPLHF. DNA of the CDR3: TGTGCCAGCAGTGAAAAGCAGGGGTGGAATTCACCCCTCCACTTT.

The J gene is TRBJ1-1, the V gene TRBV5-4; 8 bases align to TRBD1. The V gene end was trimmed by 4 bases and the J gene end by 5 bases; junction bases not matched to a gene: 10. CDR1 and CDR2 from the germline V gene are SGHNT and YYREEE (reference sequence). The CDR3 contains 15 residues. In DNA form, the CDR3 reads TGTGCCAGCAGCCTATTCAGGGGGCTGGGGACTGAAGCTTTCTTT. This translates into CASSLFRGLGTEAFF.

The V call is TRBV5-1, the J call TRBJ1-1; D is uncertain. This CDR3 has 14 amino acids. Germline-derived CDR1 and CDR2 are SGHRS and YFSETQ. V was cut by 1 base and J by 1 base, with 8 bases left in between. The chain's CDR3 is CASSLSSWNTEAFF. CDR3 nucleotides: TGCGCCAGCAGCTTGTCCAGTTGGAACACTGAAGCTTTCTTT.

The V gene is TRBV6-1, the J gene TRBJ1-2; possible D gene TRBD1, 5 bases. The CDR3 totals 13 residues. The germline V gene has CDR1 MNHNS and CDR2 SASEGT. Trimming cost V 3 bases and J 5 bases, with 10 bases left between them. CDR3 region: CASSERTSYGYTF. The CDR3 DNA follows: TGTGCCAGCAGTGAGAGGACATCATATGGCTACACCTTC.

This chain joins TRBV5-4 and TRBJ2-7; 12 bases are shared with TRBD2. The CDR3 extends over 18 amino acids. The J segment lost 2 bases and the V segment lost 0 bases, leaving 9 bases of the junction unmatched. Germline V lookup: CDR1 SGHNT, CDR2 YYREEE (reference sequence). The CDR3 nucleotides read TGTGCCAGCAGCTTGGGTCTCAACCCTAGCGGGGGGGCCTACGAGCAGTACTTC. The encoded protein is CASSLGLNPSGGAYEQYF. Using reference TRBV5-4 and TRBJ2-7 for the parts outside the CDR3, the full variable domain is ETGVTQSPTHLIKTRGQQVTLRCSSQSGHNTVSWYQQALGQGPQFIFQYYREEENGRGNFPPRFSGLQFPNYSSELNVNALELDDSALYLCASSLGLNPSGGAYEQYFGPGTRLTVT.